The source of this TCR beta chain is a study of control samples from healthy donors and cancer patients. This CDR3 has 14 amino acids. Germline values: CDR1 MNHNY, CDR2 SVGAGI (reference sequence). Unmatched junction bases numbered 6, after V lost 2 bases and J lost 6 bases. Some clones are missing from TCRdb's copy, which holds only in-frame ones; the method was immunoSEQ multiplex PCR. The repertoire holds 150,000 or so clones, with about 94% as singletons. The clonotype was recovered from a man in his forties in good health. This rearrangement joins TRBV6-6 to TRBJ2-7; 8 bases fit TRBD1. Specimen: blood. The CDR3 region is CASSYGQGGSEQYF. The CDR3 region has the DNA TGTGCCAGCAGTTACGGACAGGGAGGCAGCGAGCAGTACTTC.